This T cell receptor beta chain stems from a study of T cell responses to AZD1222 COVID-19 vaccine. General study findings and limits: Reportedly, nearly half of unique spike TCRs recognized epitopes outside B.1.351/B.1.1.7 mutations.

The data were produced by immunoSEQ multiplex PCR, yet TCRdb's version contains in-frame clones alone and is incomplete. The sample records about 130,000 clones, about 91% being singletons. About this clone itself: Its target is unknown.

Germline-derived CDR1 and CDR2 are MGHDK and SYGVNS. The CDR3 is made up of 15 amino acids. V was shortened by 4 bases and J by 8 bases, with 17 bases between the two germline ends. This sequence was found in an adult in good health. This material consisted of peripheral blood, taken on day 0 of AZD1222 vaccination. This chain connects TRBV25-1 to TRBJ1-4; D remains ambiguous. The CDR3 is CASSVDNLKPEKLFF. The CDR3 region has the DNA TGTGCCAGCAGTGTCGACAATTTGAAGCCCGAAAAACTGTTTTTT.